These T cell receptor beta chains were read from a single sample in a study of blood T cell repertoires in COVID-19. Assay: immunoSEQ multiplex PCR; the TCRdb copy retains only in-frame clones and omits some. The sample lists 95,000 to 150,000 clones, 70% to 85% seen once, with 4% to 5% in the top ten. Sequenced input: peripheral blood. These receptors were taken from a woman aged 65 to 85 with acute or convalescent COVID-19. The CDR3 runs from the conserved cysteine through the conserved F or W. The D gene is left open where the match is weak. Clone size is shown for a subset of rows, as once, few, many or a class of expanded clone.

>TRBJ1-6|TRBV11-2|NA|NA
CASSEGQLGSPLHF
TGTGCCAGCAGCGAGGGACAATTAGGCTCACCCCTCCACTTT
>TRBJ2-3|TRBV11-3|TRBD2|NA
CASSSLAGGLTDTQYF
TGTGCCAGCAGCTCCCTAGCGGGGGGGCTCACAGATACGCAGTATTTT
>TRBJ2-2|TRBV29-1|TRBD2|NA
CSVESAGSNTGELFF
TGCAGCGTTGAATCAGCGGGGTCGAACACCGGGGAGCTGTTTTTT
>TRBJ2-4|TRBV5-4|TRBD1|NA
CASSERQGILAKNIQYF
TGTGCCAGCAGCGAAAGACAGGGAATTCTAGCCAAAAACATTCAGTACTTC
>TRBJ1-1|TRBV2|TRBD1|NA
CASSERTGEHGGFF
TGTGCCAGCAGTGAGAGGACAGGTGAACACGGGGGATTCTTT
>TRBJ2-1|TRBV19|TRBD2|NA
CASSIELAGAYNEQFF
TGTGCCAGTAGTATTGAACTAGCGGGGGCTTACAATGAGCAGTTCTTC
>TRBJ1-3|TRBV30|TRBD1|NA
CAWSVQGASSGNTIYF
TGTGCCTGGAGTGTTCAGGGGGCGAGCTCTGGAAACACCATATATTTT
>TRBJ2-6|TRBV30|NA|NA
CAWSVFAGMDNVLTF
TGTGCCTGGAGTGTCTTTGCAGGGATGGACAACGTCCTGACTTTC
>TRBJ1-2|TRBV4-2|NA|NA
CASSQGGSGRDGYTF
TGTGCCAGCAGCCAAGGGGGATCGGGGAGGGATGGCTACACCTTC
>TRBJ1-2|TRBV29-1|NA|few
CSVEYRQGQGYTF
TGCAGCGTTGAATATCGGCAGGGTCAAGGCTACACCTTC
>TRBJ1-6|TRBV11-2|TRBD1|few
CASSFQGDSPLHF
TGTGCCAGCAGCTTCCAGGGGGACTCACCCCTCCACTTT
>TRBJ2-7|TRBV6-5|NA|NA
CASKGTRSSYEQYF
TGTGCCAGCAAGGGGACTCGAAGCTCCTACGAGCAGTACTTC
>TRBJ2-1|TRBV7-3|TRBD1|NA
CASSLGTTGAGYNEQFF
TGTGCCAGCAGCTTAGGCACAACAGGGGCGGGTTACAATGAGCAGTTCTTC
>TRBJ1-2|TRBV5-6|NA|NA
CASSLDPDSYGYTF
TGTGCCAGCAGCTTGGACCCTGACAGCTATGGCTACACCTTC
>TRBJ1-2|TRBV19|TRBD1|NA
CASSRQGIRNGYTF
TGTGCCAGTAGTAGACAGGGGATAAGGAATGGCTACACCTTC
>TRBJ2-2|TRBV7-9|TRBD1|once
CASSLVGRTGQTGELFF
TGTGCCAGCAGCTTAGTCGGAAGGACAGGGCAGACCGGGGAGCTGTTTTTT
>TRBJ2-1|TRBV5-1|TRBD1|few
CASSLAGTGLEQFF
TGCGCCAGCAGCTTGGCCGGGACAGGGCTTGAGCAGTTCTTC
>TRBJ1-2|TRBV21-1|NA|NA
CASSKETGTVYGYTF
TGTGCCAGCAGCAAAGAGACAGGGACGGTGTATGGCTACACCTTC
>TRBJ1-4|TRBV6-5|NA|NA
CASSWGANEKLFF
TGTGCCAGCAGTTGGGGAGCTAATGAAAAACTGTTTTTT
>TRBJ1-3|TRBV7-9|NA|NA
CASSSTEGGNTIYF
TGTGCCAGCAGCTCAACCGAGGGAGGAAACACCATATATTTT
>TRBJ1-2|TRBV19|TRBD1|NA
CASSPGTGEYGYTF
TGTGCCAGTAGTCCCGGGACAGGGGAATATGGCTACACCTTC
>TRBJ2-5|TRBV5-1|TRBD2|NA
CASSLASSGIRETQYF
TGCGCCAGCAGCTTGGCCTCTAGCGGGATTCGGGAGACCCAGTACTTC
>TRBJ1-1|TRBV12-3/TRBV12-4|NA|NA
CASSLAGQAFF
TGTGCCAGCAGTTTGGCAGGGCAAGCTTTCTTT
>TRBJ1-1|TRBV6-5|TRBD1|NA
CAARGPGLNTEAFF
TGTGCCGCGAGGGGGCCAGGATTGAACACTGAAGCTTTCTTT
>TRBJ2-7|TRBV7-2|TRBD2|NA
CASSYSSTSGVEQYF
TGTGCCAGCAGCTATTCATCGACTAGCGGGGTTGAGCAGTACTTC
>TRBJ2-3|TRBV5-4|TRBD1|NA
CASSSSGGITDTQYF
TGTGCCAGCAGCTCCTCAGGGGGAATCACAGATACGCAGTATTTT
>TRBJ2-7|TRBV15|NA|NA
CATSRDRTVTYEQYF
TGTGCCACCAGCAGAGATCGCACAGTAACCTACGAGCAGTACTTC
>TRBJ2-1|TRBV24-1|NA|NA
CATSEAGTKFYNEQFF
TGTGCCACCAGTGAGGCCGGGACAAAATTCTACAATGAGCAGTTCTTC
>TRBJ2-5|TRBV29-1|TRBD1|once
CSVKPGQGRQETQYF
TGCAGCGTTAAACCGGGACAGGGTCGGCAAGAGACCCAGTACTTC
>TRBJ2-1|TRBV3-1/TRBV3-2|TRBD2|once
CASSQVGAGGRTEQFF
TGTGCCAGCAGCCAAGTCGGAGCGGGGGGTCGAACGGAGCAGTTCTTC
>TRBJ2-2|TRBV9|NA|NA
CASSVEEAMNTGELFF
TGTGCCAGCAGCGTAGAAGAAGCTATGAACACCGGGGAGCTGTTTTTT
>TRBJ1-1|TRBV19|NA|once
CASSITGQLNTEAFF
TGTGCCAGTAGTATTACTGGACAGCTGAACACTGAAGCTTTCTTT
>TRBJ2-3|TRBV11-3|TRBD1|few
CASSLVGRGRDTQYF
TGTGCCAGCAGCTTAGTCGGCAGGGGGCGAGATACGCAGTATTTT
>TRBJ1-2|TRBV7-2|NA|NA
CASSLLVRDRYGYTF
TGTGCCAGCAGCTTACTCGTGAGGGATAGGTATGGCTACACCTTC
>TRBJ1-3|TRBV4-1|NA|NA
CASSQSAVVGNTIYF
TGCGCCAGCAGCCAATCGGCGGTGGTTGGAAACACCATATATTTT
>TRBJ1-1|TRBV29-1|TRBD1|NA
CSVAGTGGRDTEAFF
TGCAGCGTTGCCGGGACAGGGGGCCGGGACACTGAAGCTTTCTTT
>TRBJ2-7|TRBV7-8|TRBD1|NA
CASSGTGLYEQYF
TGTGCCAGCAGCGGGACAGGGCTCTACGAGCAGTACTTC
>TRBJ1-4|TRBV4-3|TRBD1|NA
CASSQAPQGRNEKLFF
TGCGCCAGCAGCCAAGCCCCACAGGGGAGGAATGAAAAACTGTTTTTT
>TRBJ1-5|TRBV18|NA|NA
CASSQARAGGNQPQHF
TGTGCCAGCTCCCAAGCAAGGGCAGGGGGCAATCAGCCCCAGCATTTT
>TRBJ1-6|TRBV13|NA|NA
CASSLGAGTGSPLHF
TGTGCCAGCAGCTTAGGAGCAGGGACTGGGTCACCCCTCCACTTT
>TRBJ1-3|TRBV11-2|TRBD1|NA
CASNTPRDSSGNTIYF
TGTGCCAGCAACACCCCGCGGGACAGCTCTGGAAACACCATATATTTT
>TRBJ1-1|TRBV7-8|NA|NA
CASSLGRGIIEAFF
TGTGCCAGCAGCCTCGGACGGGGAATCATTGAAGCTTTCTTT
>TRBJ1-5|TRBV3-1/TRBV3-2|NA|NA
CASSQGGTLYQPQHF
TGTGCCAGCAGCCAAGGTGGGACACTCTATCAGCCCCAGCATTTT
>TRBJ2-3|TRBV18|NA|NA
CASSPPTAPDTQYF
TGTGCCAGCTCACCACCCACAGCCCCTGATACGCAGTATTTT
>TRBJ1-2|TRBV7-8|TRBD1|once
CASSPGQVYGYTF
TGTGCCAGCAGCCCGGGACAGGTCTATGGCTACACCTTC
>TRBJ1-2|TRBV18|NA|NA
CASSPPPGNHGYTF
TGTGCCAGCTCACCGCCCCCGGGGAACCATGGCTACACCTTC
>TRBJ1-4|TRBV6-1|NA|NA
CASSGFREVPNEKLFF
TGTGCCAGCAGTGGGTTCAGGGAAGTTCCTAATGAAAAACTGTTTTTT
>TRBJ2-3|TRBV7-2|NA|NA
CASTPFAGSADTQYF
TGTGCCAGCACCCCTTTTGCTGGGAGTGCAGATACGCAGTATTTT
>TRBJ1-4|TRBV19|NA|NA
CASSQGQGGNEKLFF
TGTGCCAGTAGTCAGGGGCAGGGCGGTAATGAAAAACTGTTTTTT
>TRBJ1-5|TRBV30|NA|NA
CAWSMSTRRGSNQPQHF
TGTGCCTGGAGTATGAGCACCCGACGGGGTAGCAATCAGCCCCAGCATTTT
>TRBJ2-5|TRBV19|NA|NA
CASAGTEGETQYF
TGTGCCAGTGCCGGGACGGAGGGGGAGACCCAGTACTTC
>TRBJ1-4|TRBV5-6|NA|once
CASSLGTSEKLFF
TGTGCCAGCAGCTTGGGGACAAGTGAAAAACTGTTTTTT
>TRBJ2-5|TRBV7-2|TRBD2|once
CASGIQSSGGAEKTQYF
TGTGCCAGCGGCATACAGTCTAGCGGGGGGGCGGAAAAGACCCAGTACTTC